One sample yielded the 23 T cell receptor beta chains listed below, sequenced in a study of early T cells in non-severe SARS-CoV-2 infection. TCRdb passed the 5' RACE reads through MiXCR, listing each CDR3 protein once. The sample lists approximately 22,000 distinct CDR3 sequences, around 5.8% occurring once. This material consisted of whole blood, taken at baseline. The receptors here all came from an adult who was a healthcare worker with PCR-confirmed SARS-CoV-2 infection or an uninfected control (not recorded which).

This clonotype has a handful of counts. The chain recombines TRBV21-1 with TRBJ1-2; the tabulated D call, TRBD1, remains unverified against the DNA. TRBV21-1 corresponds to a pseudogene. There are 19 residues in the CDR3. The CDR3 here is CASSKALEGHTQEAYGYTF. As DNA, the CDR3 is TGTGCCAGCAGCAAAGCGCTGGAGGGACATACGCAAGAAGCCTATGGCTACACCTTC.

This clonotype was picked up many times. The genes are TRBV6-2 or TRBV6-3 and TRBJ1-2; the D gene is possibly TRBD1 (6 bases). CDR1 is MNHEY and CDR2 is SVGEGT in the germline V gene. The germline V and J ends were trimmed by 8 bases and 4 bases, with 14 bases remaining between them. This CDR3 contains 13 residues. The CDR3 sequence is CASSEGHSYGYTF. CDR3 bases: TGTGCCAGCTCAGAGGGACACAGCTATGGCTACACCTTC.

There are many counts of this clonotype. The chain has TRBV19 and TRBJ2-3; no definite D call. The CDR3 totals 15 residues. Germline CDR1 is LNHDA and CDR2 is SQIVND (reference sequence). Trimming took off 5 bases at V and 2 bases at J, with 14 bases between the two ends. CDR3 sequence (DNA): TGTGCCAGTAGTCGTTCGCAGTCCTCCACAGATACGCAGTATTTT. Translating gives CASSRSQSSTDTQYF.

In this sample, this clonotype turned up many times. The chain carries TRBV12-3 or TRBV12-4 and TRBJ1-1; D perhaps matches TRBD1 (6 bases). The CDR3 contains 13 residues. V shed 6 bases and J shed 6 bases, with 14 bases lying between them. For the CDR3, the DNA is TGTGCCAGCAGCCCCCTCGGGGGCGCTGAAGCTTTCTTT. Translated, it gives CASSPLGGAEAFF.

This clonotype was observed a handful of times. DNA for the CDR3: TGTGCCATCAGGTCTCCAGGGTCAGGGGAAAAACTGTTTTTT. It translates to CAIRSPGSGEKLFF. The rearrangement uses TRBV10-3 and TRBJ1-4; a weak D match, TRBD1 (5 bases). Deletions cut 6 bases from V and 8 bases from J, with 16 bases between. Germline lookup yields CDR1 ENHRY and CDR2 SYGVKD. The CDR3 is 14 residues long.

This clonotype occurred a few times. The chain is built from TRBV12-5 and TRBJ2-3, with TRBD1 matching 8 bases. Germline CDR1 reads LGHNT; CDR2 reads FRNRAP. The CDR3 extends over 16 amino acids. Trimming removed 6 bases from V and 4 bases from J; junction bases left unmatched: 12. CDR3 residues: CASGIWDRQLADTQYF. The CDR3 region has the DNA TGTGCTAGTGGCATTTGGGACAGGCAATTAGCAGATACGCAGTATTTT. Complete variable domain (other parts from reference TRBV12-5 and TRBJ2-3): DARVTQTPRHKVTEMGQEVTMRCQPILGHNTVFWYRQTMMQGLELLAYFRNRAPLDDSGMPKDRFSAEMPDATLATLKIQPSEPRDSAVYFCASGIWDRQLADTQYFGPGTRLTVL.

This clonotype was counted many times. CDR3 in DNA: TGTGCCAGCAGCTTAACGATGGACACTGAAGCTTTCTTT. The encoded protein is CASSLTMDTEAFF. J is TRBJ1-1 and V is TRBV7-3; D gene ambiguous. Deletions cut 0 bases from V and 3 bases from J, with 5 bases between. This CDR3 is built from 13 residues. Per germline, CDR1 SGHTA and CDR2 FQGTGA.

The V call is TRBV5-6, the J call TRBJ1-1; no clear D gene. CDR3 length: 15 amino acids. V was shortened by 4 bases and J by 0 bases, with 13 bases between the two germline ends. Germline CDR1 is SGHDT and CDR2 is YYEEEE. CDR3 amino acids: CASSPQLGLNTEAFF. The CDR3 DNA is TGTGCCAGCAGCCCGCAGTTGGGTCTGAACACTGAAGCTTTCTTT.

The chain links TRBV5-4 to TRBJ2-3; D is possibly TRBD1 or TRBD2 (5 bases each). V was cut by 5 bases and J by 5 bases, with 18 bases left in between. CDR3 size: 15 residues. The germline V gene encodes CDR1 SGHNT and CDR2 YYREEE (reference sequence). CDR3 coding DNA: TGTGCCAGCAGAAGGGACGGTATAAGAGGAGATACGCAGTATTTT. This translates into CASRRDGIRGDTQYF. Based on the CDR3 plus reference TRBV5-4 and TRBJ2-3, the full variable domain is ETGVTQSPTHLIKTRGQQVTLRCSSQSGHNTVSWYQQALGQGPQFIFQYYREEENGRGNFPPRFSGLQFPNYSSELNVNALELDDSALYLCASRRDGIRGDTQYFGPGTRLTVL.

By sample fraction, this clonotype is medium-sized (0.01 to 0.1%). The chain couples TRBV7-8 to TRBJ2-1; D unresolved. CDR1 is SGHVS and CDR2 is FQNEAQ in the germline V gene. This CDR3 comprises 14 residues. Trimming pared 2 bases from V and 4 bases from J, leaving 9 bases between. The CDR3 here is CASSLSPVYNEQFF. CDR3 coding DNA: TGTGCCAGCAGCTTATCTCCAGTGTACAATGAGCAGTTCTTC.

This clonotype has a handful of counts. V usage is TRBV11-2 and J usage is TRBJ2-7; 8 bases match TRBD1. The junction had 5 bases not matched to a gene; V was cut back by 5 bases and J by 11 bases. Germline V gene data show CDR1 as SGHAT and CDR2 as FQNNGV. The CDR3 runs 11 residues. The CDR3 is CASSNGQGEYF. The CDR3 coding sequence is TGTGCCAGCAGCAACGGACAGGGCGAGTACTTC.

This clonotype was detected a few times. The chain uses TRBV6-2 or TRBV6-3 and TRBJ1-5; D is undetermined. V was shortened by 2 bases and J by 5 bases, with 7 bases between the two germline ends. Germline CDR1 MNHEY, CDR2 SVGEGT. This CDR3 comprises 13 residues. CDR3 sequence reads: CASSYKVDQPQHF. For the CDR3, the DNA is TGTGCCAGCAGTTACAAGGTGGATCAGCCCCAGCATTTT.

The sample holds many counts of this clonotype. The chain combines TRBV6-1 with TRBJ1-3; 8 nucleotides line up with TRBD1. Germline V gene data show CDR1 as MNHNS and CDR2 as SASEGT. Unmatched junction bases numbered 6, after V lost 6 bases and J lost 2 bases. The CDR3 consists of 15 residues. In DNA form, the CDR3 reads TGTGCCAGCAGCCAGGGGGCCCGGACTGGAAACACCATATATTTT. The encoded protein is CASSQGARTGNTIYF.

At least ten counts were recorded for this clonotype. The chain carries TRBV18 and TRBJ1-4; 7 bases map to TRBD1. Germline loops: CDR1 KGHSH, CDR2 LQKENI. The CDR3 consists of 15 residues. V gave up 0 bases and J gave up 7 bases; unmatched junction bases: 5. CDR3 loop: CASSPPPGGVEKLFF. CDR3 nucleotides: TGTGCCAGCTCACCACCCCCAGGGGGTGTTGAAAAACTGTTTTTT.

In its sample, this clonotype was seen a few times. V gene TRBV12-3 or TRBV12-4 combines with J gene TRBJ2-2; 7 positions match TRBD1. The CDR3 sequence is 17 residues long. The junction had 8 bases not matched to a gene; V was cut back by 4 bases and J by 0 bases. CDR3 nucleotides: TGTGCCAGCAGTTGGGGGTGGGGACAGCCGAACACCGGGGAGCTGTTTTTT. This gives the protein CASSWGWGQPNTGELFF.

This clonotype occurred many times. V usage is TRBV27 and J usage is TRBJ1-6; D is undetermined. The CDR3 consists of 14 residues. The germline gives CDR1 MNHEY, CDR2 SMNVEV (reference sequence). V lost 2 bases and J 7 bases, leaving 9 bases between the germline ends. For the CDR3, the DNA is TGTGCCAGCAGTTTACCCCACTTGAATTCACCCCTCCACTTT. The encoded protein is CASSLPHLNSPLHF.

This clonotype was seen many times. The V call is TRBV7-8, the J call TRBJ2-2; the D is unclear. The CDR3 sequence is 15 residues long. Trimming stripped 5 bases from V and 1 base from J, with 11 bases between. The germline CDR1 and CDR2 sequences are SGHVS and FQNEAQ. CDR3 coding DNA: TGTGCCAGCAGCCGCCTGAACAGGAACACCGGGGAGCTGTTTTTT. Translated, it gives CASSRLNRNTGELFF.

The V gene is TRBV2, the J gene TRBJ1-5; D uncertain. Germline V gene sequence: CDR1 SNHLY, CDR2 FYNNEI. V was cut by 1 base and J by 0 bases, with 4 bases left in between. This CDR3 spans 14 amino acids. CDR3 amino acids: CASSEEASNQPQHF. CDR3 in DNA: TGTGCCAGCAGTGAAGAGGCTAGCAATCAGCCCCAGCATTTT.

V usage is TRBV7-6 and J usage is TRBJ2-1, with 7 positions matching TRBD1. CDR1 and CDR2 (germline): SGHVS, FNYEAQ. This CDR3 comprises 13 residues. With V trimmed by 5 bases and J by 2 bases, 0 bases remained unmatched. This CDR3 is CASSQGAYNEQFF. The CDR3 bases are TGTGCCAGCAGCCAGGGGGCCTACAATGAGCAGTTCTTC.

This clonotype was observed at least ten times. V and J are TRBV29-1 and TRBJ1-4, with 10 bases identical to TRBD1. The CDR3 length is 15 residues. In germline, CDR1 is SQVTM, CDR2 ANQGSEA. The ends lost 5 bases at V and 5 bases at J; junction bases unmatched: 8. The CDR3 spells CSVFDGTGANEKLFF. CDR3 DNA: TGCAGCGTTTTCGACGGGACAGGGGCGAATGAAAAACTGTTTTTT.

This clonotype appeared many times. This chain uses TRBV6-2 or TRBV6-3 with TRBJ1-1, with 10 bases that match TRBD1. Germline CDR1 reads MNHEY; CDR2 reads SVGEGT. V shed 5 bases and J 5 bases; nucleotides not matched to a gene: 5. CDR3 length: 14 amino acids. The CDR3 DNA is TGTGCCAGCAGTCGACAGGGGGCGGGTACTGAAGCTTTCTTT. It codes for CASSRQGAGTEAFF.

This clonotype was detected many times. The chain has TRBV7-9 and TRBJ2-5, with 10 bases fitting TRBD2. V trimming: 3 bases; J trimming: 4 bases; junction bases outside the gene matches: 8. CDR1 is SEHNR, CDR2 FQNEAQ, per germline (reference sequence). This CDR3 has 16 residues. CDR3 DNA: TGTGCCAGCAGCTTTCCAGCGGGGGGGATACTAGAGACCCAGTACTTC. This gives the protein CASSFPAGGILETQYF.

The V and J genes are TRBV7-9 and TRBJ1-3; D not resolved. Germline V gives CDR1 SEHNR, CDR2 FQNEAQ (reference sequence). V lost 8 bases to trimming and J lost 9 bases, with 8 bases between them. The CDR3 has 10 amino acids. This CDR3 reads CASALTTIYF. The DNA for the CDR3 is TGTGCCAGCGCCTTGACCACCATATATTTT.